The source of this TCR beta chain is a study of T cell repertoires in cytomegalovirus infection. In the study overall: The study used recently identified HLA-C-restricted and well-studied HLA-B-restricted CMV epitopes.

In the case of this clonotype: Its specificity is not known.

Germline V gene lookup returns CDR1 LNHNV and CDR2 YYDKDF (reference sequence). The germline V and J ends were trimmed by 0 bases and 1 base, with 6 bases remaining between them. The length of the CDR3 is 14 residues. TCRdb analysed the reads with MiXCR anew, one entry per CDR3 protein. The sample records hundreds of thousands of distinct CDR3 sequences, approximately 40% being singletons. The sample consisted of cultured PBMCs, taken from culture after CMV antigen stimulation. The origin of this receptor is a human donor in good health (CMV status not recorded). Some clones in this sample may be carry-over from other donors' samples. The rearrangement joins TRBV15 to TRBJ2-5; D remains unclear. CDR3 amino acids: CATSRDTSQETQYF. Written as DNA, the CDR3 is TGTGCCACCAGCAGAGACACCTCCCAAGAGACCCAGTACTTC.